This T cell receptor (beta chain) stems from a study of blood T cell repertoires in COVID-19. Whole-study context: Spain, Italy and the United States supplied samples that represented acute and convalescent COVID-19. The cDNA or gDNA used as material had been derived from T cells, B-cell-depleted T cells, or PBMCs.

The repertoire was sequenced with immunoSEQ multiplex PCR; TCRdb's copy has only in-frame clones and lacks some. The data hold some 220,000 clones, with 83% observed a single time. V gave up 5 bases and J gave up 7 bases, with 5 bases separating them. The CDR3 has 10 amino acids. CDR1 and CDR2 from the germline V gene are SEHNR and FQNEAQ (reference sequence). This TCR derives from a human donor in a cohort sampled during active COVID-19. The rearrangement joins TRBV7-9 to TRBJ2-5, with D perhaps matching TRBD2 (5 bases). Sequences were obtained from peripheral blood. CDR3 in amino acids: CASSGGTQYF. CDR3 in DNA: TGTGCCAGCAGCGGAGGGACCCAGTACTTC.